This T cell receptor (beta chain) was observed in a study of T-cell reconstitution after alpha-beta-depleted transplantation in children. TCRbeta library construction was performed incorporating unique molecular identifiers. In TCRdb, the PCR reads were re-called with MiXCR into one record per CDR3 protein. Altogether about 540,000 distinct CDR3 sequences are present, around 18% being singletons, with the ten largest covering 3% to 4%. The CDR3 totals 14 residues. V gave up 6 bases and J gave up 5 bases, with 14 bases separating them. CDR1 LNHNV and CDR2 YYDKDF come from the germline V gene (reference sequence).

The source is a human donor who donated a stem cell graft to a child with acute lymphoblastic leukemia. This specimen consisted of PBMCs from the stem cell graft donor, obtained from the stem cell graft. The rearrangement joins TRBV15 to TRBJ1-5, with D tentatively TRBD1 (6 bases). For the CDR3, the DNA is TGTGCCACCAGTTCACAGGGTAATCATCAGCCCCAGCATTTT. This encodes CATSSQGNHQPQHF.